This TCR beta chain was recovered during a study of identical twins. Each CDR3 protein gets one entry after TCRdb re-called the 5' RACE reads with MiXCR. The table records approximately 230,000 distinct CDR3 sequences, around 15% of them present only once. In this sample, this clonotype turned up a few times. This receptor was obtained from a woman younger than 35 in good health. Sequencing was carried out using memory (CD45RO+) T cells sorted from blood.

The CDR3 here is CASSATGTPGNTIYF. CDR3 nucleotide sequence: TGCGCCAGCAGCGCTACCGGGACACCTGGAAACACCATATATTTT. This chain uses TRBV5-1 with TRBJ1-3, with D possibly matching TRBD1 (6 bases). Trimming cost V 4 bases and J 2 bases, with 13 bases left between them. Germline V gives CDR1 SGHRS, CDR2 YFSETQ. This CDR3 has 15 residues.